This entry describes one T cell receptor beta chain. No antigen is known for it. CDR1 and CDR2 from the germline V gene are DFQATT and SNEGSKA (reference sequence). This CDR3 has 15 residues. V shed 2 bases, J shed 1 base, and the junction held 4 bases outside the gene matches. The data originate from a study of T-cell reconstitution after alpha-beta-depleted transplantation in children. Overall study findings and caveats: Several hundred rapidly expanded clones from non-depleted graft cells reportedly supplied alpha-beta T cells about two months post-transplant. By one year post-transplant, T-cell counts and diversity largely arose from T cells that were newly produced.

The library targeted TCRbeta and was prepared with unique molecular identifiers. TCRdb ran MiXCR on the PCR reads and lists one entry per CDR3 protein. Counted here are 700,000 to 950,000 distinct CDR3 sequences, about 16% occurring once; the ten biggest clones make up roughly 5%. The material was PBMCs, mostly from graft donor cells, obtained 360 days after TCRalphabeta/CD19-depleted stem cell transplant. The clonotype originates from a male patient aged 5 to 17 who had a stem cell transplant for acute lymphoblastic leukemia, so the T cells may come from the graft donor. The chain links TRBV20-1 to TRBJ2-2; 7 bases align to TRBD2. CDR3 in amino acids: CSARLTGGNTGELFF. The CDR3 bases are TGCAGTGCTAGATTGACGGGGGGGAACACCGGGGAGCTGTTTTTT.